This T cell receptor beta chain was obtained from a study of blood T cell repertoires in COVID-19. Study-level information: Some COVID-19 samples were acute and others convalescent; all came from the United States, Italy and Spain. T cells, B-cell-depleted T cells, or PBMCs provided the cDNA or gDNA that served as material.

Per the original methods: How many nucleated cells were present was estimated from reference gene primer amplification. Here immunoSEQ multiplex PCR was the method, and the copy in TCRdb shows in-frame clones only, minus some. V, J and clone size reflect that table, while D and trimming were determined from the DNA. The sample lists about 160,000 clones; just over 90% were seen once. CDR1 and CDR2 (germline): SGHTA, FQGTGA. V was clipped by 0 bases and J by 7 bases, with 12 bases between them. The CDR3 runs 14 residues. The Seattle site enrolled patients during active infection and followed them longitudinally.

The V gene is TRBV7-3, the J gene TRBJ1-2, with a tentative D call TRBD1 (6 bases). The clonotype originates from a woman aged 60-75 years with COVID-19, enrolled during active disease. Sample: peripheral blood. CDR3 sequence: CASSLTGGQGGYTF. CDR3 DNA: TGTGCCAGCAGCTTAACCGGGGGGCAAGGTGGCTACACCTTC.